This T cell receptor (beta chain) derives from a study of T cell changes during pregnancy in multiple sclerosis. Profiled with immunoSEQ multiplex PCR; TCRdb holds only in-frame clones, not every one. The sample yields around 67,000 clones, approximately 92% seen once. This clone was counted between two and nine times. The receptor was isolated from a female donor with multiple sclerosis, enrolled in a pregnancy study. Sample: peripheral blood, taken in the first trimester of pregnancy.

The CDR3, as DNA: TGTGCCAGCAGTCATAGTACTAACACCGGGGAGCTGTTTTTT. Its translation: CASSHSTNTGELFF. The rearrangement joins TRBV6-4 to TRBJ2-2, with D hard to call. Trimming took 5 bases from V and 2 from J, leaving 9 bases between them. Germline V lookup: CDR1 MRHNA, CDR2 SNTAGT. The CDR3 consists of 14 residues.